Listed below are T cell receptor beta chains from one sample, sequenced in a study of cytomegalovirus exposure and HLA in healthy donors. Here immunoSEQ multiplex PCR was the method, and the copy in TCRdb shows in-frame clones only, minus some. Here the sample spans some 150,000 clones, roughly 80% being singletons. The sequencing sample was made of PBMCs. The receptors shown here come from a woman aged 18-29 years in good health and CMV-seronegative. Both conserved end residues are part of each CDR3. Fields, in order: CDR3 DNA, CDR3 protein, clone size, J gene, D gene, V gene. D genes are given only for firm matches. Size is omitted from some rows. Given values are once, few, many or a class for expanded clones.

CDR3 DNA: TGTGCCAGCAGTTATTTAGTATCCGAGCAGTACTTC; CDR3 protein: CASSYLVSEQYF; clone size: -; J gene: TRBJ2-7; D gene: -; V gene: TRBV6-6
CDR3 DNA: TGTGCCAGCTCACCATTATCTAGCGGATTCTCTGGGGCCAACGTCCTGACTTTC; CDR3 protein: CASSPLSSGFSGANVLTF; clone size: -; J gene: TRBJ2-6; D gene: TRBD2; V gene: TRBV18
CDR3 DNA: TGTGCCAGCAGTAGACCCGGGACAGGGGATATTGAAAACACCATATATTTT; CDR3 protein: CASSRPGTGDIENTIYF; clone size: -; J gene: TRBJ1-3; D gene: TRBD1; V gene: TRBV2
CDR3 DNA: TGTGCCAGCAGTGATCGGGACAGGGGAGGCTACACCTTC; CDR3 protein: CASSDRDRGGYTF; clone size: -; J gene: TRBJ1-2; D gene: TRBD1; V gene: TRBV6-1
CDR3 DNA: TGTGCCAGCTCACCCGGCCCCGGGGGGCTCAACGTCCTGACTTTC; CDR3 protein: CASSPGPGGLNVLTF; clone size: once; J gene: TRBJ2-6; D gene: -; V gene: TRBV18
CDR3 DNA: TGTGCCAGCAGCTCCGAGCGGGAACGGGAGCAGTACTTC; CDR3 protein: CASSSEREREQYF; clone size: once; J gene: TRBJ2-7; D gene: TRBD2; V gene: TRBV7-2
CDR3 DNA: TGTGCCAGCAGCGGACGAGGGACAGTAGACAATGAGCAGTTCTTC; CDR3 protein: CASSGRGTVDNEQFF; clone size: -; J gene: TRBJ2-1; D gene: TRBD1; V gene: TRBV9
CDR3 DNA: TGTGCCAGCAGCGCACAAGATACGCAGTATTTT; CDR3 protein: CASSAQDTQYF; clone size: -; J gene: TRBJ2-3; D gene: -; V gene: TRBV4-2
CDR3 DNA: TGCGCCAGCAGCTTGCGGGGCACTGAAGCTTTCTTT; CDR3 protein: CASSLRGTEAFF; clone size: few; J gene: TRBJ1-1; D gene: -; V gene: TRBV5-1
CDR3 DNA: TGTGCCAGCAGTCAACCCCGAGTAGCGGGGAACACAGATACGCAGTATTTT; CDR3 protein: CASSQPRVAGNTDTQYF; clone size: -; J gene: TRBJ2-3; D gene: TRBD2; V gene: TRBV27
CDR3 DNA: TGCAGCGGGGGGGGCGGGAGGGCCAGCACAGATACGCAGTATTTT; CDR3 protein: CSGGGGRASTDTQYF; clone size: -; J gene: TRBJ2-3; D gene: TRBD2; V gene: TRBV29-1
CDR3 DNA: TGTGCCAGCAGCCAAGAGCGCCGCACAGATACGCAGTATTTT; CDR3 protein: CASSQERRTDTQYF; clone size: -; J gene: TRBJ2-3; D gene: -; V gene: TRBV14
CDR3 DNA: TGTGCCTGGGACATTAGCGGCAAACAGTATTTT; CDR3 protein: CAWDISGKQYF; clone size: -; J gene: TRBJ2-3; D gene: -; V gene: TRBV30
CDR3 DNA: TGTGCCAGCAGTTTATGGCAGGGGGTTAACTACGAGCAGTACTTC; CDR3 protein: CASSLWQGVNYEQYF; clone size: -; J gene: TRBJ2-7; D gene: TRBD1; V gene: TRBV28
CDR3 DNA: TGTGCCAGCAGTCCATCAGGCAATCAGCCCCAGCATTTT; CDR3 protein: CASSPSGNQPQHF; clone size: -; J gene: TRBJ1-5; D gene: -; V gene: TRBV6-5
CDR3 DNA: TGTGCTGGGCGGAGGGAAGAGACCCAGTACTTC; CDR3 protein: CAGRREETQYF; clone size: -; J gene: TRBJ2-5; D gene: -; V gene: TRBV6-1
CDR3 DNA: TGTGCCAGCAGCTTTGCGCCGGGACTAGCGCTCAACAATGAGCAGTTCTTC; CDR3 protein: CASSFAPGLALNNEQFF; clone size: -; J gene: TRBJ2-1; D gene: TRBD2; V gene: TRBV7-9
CDR3 DNA: TGTGCCAGCAGTCAGGGCGCCTACGAGCAGTACTTC; CDR3 protein: CASSQGAYEQYF; clone size: once; J gene: TRBJ2-7; D gene: -; V gene: TRBV28
CDR3 DNA: TGTGCCACCAGCTCTACTACAGGGGACCCCAACGTCCTGACTTTC; CDR3 protein: CATSSTTGDPNVLTF; clone size: -; J gene: TRBJ2-6; D gene: TRBD1; V gene: TRBV15
CDR3 DNA: TGTGCCAGCAGTTACTCGTTCGGACAGGGGGTCGACGAGCAGTACTTC; CDR3 protein: CASSYSFGQGVDEQYF; clone size: -; J gene: TRBJ2-7; D gene: TRBD1; V gene: TRBV6-5
CDR3 DNA: TGTGCCAGCAGCCAAAACATTGGGGACTCGAGTGAGCAGTTCTTC; CDR3 protein: CASSQNIGDSSEQFF; clone size: -; J gene: TRBJ2-1; D gene: -; V gene: TRBV4-2
CDR3 DNA: TGCAGCGGAGGGGGGGGCTACGAGCAGTACTTC; CDR3 protein: CSGGGGYEQYF; clone size: -; J gene: TRBJ2-7; D gene: -; V gene: TRBV29-1
CDR3 DNA: TGTGCCAGCAGTCGCAGGACAGGGGGAGGTGAAAAACTGTTTTTT; CDR3 protein: CASSRRTGGGEKLFF; clone size: -; J gene: TRBJ1-4; D gene: TRBD1; V gene: TRBV27
CDR3 DNA: TGTGCCAGCAAATCGACAGGGGGCACTGAAGCTTTCTTT; CDR3 protein: CASKSTGGTEAFF; clone size: -; J gene: TRBJ1-1; D gene: TRBD1; V gene: TRBV6-1
CDR3 DNA: TGCGCCAGCAGCCAATTAGAGAGATCGGACATTCAGTACTTC; CDR3 protein: CASSQLERSDIQYF; clone size: -; J gene: TRBJ2-4; D gene: -; V gene: TRBV4-1
CDR3 DNA: TGTGCCAGCAGCGTAGATAGAGGGAACACTGAAGCTTTCTTT; CDR3 protein: CASSVDRGNTEAFF; clone size: -; J gene: TRBJ1-1; D gene: -; V gene: TRBV9
CDR3 DNA: TGTGCCAGCAGTTACTCCCCCACCCGGGACACCACTAACTATGGCTACACCTTC; CDR3 protein: CASSYSPTRDTTNYGYTF; clone size: -; J gene: TRBJ1-2; D gene: -; V gene: TRBV27
CDR3 DNA: TGTGCCAGCAGCCGGGACTATAACACCGGGGAGCTGTTTTTT; CDR3 protein: CASSRDYNTGELFF; clone size: once; J gene: TRBJ2-2; D gene: TRBD2; V gene: TRBV6-4
CDR3 DNA: TGCGCCAGCAGCTTAGGGGGTCGTACCGGGGAGCTGTTTTTT; CDR3 protein: CASSLGGRTGELFF; clone size: -; J gene: TRBJ2-2; D gene: -; V gene: TRBV5-1
CDR3 DNA: TGTGCCAGCAGTTTGTGGGGGGGGACGGGTAATGAAAAACTGTTTTTT; CDR3 protein: CASSLWGGTGNEKLFF; clone size: -; J gene: TRBJ1-4; D gene: -; V gene: TRBV28
CDR3 DNA: TGTGCCAGCAGTTACGGGACAGGGTATGAGCAGTTCTTC; CDR3 protein: CASSYGTGYEQFF; clone size: -; J gene: TRBJ2-1; D gene: TRBD1; V gene: TRBV6-5
CDR3 DNA: TGCGCCAGCAGCCAAATAGACATGGGACTAGCGACCGGGGAGCTGTTTTTT; CDR3 protein: CASSQIDMGLATGELFF; clone size: -; J gene: TRBJ2-2; D gene: TRBD2; V gene: TRBV4-1
CDR3 DNA: TGCAGCGTTGAACGACAGACTAACACTGAAGCTTTCTTT; CDR3 protein: CSVERQTNTEAFF; clone size: -; J gene: TRBJ1-1; D gene: -; V gene: TRBV29-1
CDR3 DNA: TGTGCCAGCAGTCGGAGGGTCAGCGGGAGGGTTTACGAGCAGTACTTC; CDR3 protein: CASSRRVSGRVYEQYF; clone size: -; J gene: TRBJ2-7; D gene: TRBD2; V gene: TRBV14
CDR3 DNA: TGTGCCAGCAGCTCGGCGGGAGGCCTCCAAGAGACCCAGTACTTC; CDR3 protein: CASSSAGGLQETQYF; clone size: -; J gene: TRBJ2-5; D gene: TRBD2; V gene: TRBV5-4
CDR3 DNA: TGTGCCAGCAGCTCCACCGGGACTAGCGGAGAAGAGACCCAGTACTTC; CDR3 protein: CASSSTGTSGEETQYF; clone size: -; J gene: TRBJ2-5; D gene: TRBD2; V gene: TRBV11-3
CDR3 DNA: TGCGCCAGCAGCTCGACCGTTGGGAGCAATGAGCAGTTCTTC; CDR3 protein: CASSSTVGSNEQFF; clone size: -; J gene: TRBJ2-1; D gene: -; V gene: TRBV5-1
CDR3 DNA: TGTGCCAGCAGTAGGCAACAGGGGAATCAGCCCCAGCATTTT; CDR3 protein: CASSRQQGNQPQHF; clone size: -; J gene: TRBJ1-5; D gene: TRBD1; V gene: TRBV28
CDR3 DNA: TGTGCCAGCAGCTCGGACGGGGGTACGACTAGCGGGATAACCGGGGAGCTGTTTTTT; CDR3 protein: CASSSDGGTTSGITGELFF; clone size: -; J gene: TRBJ2-2; D gene: TRBD2; V gene: TRBV13
CDR3 DNA: TGTGCCATCAGTCCCGGGACTAGCGGCACAGATACGCAGTATTTT; CDR3 protein: CAISPGTSGTDTQYF; clone size: once; J gene: TRBJ2-3; D gene: TRBD2; V gene: TRBV10-3
CDR3 DNA: TGTGCCAGTTCGGGACAGGGCGGCGAAAAACTGTTTTTT; CDR3 protein: CASSGQGGEKLFF; clone size: -; J gene: TRBJ1-4; D gene: TRBD1; V gene: TRBV7-2
CDR3 DNA: TGTGCCAGCAGCGGATTAGCGGGGAGCACAGATACGCAGTATTTT; CDR3 protein: CASSGLAGSTDTQYF; clone size: -; J gene: TRBJ2-3; D gene: TRBD2; V gene: TRBV13
CDR3 DNA: TGTGCCATCAGTGCTCCGACTAGCGGGAGGGCCATCGACACCGGGGAGCTGTTTTTT; CDR3 protein: CAISAPTSGRAIDTGELFF; clone size: -; J gene: TRBJ2-2; D gene: TRBD2; V gene: TRBV10-3
CDR3 DNA: TGTGCCACCAACCCGGGACTAAACACAGATACGCAGTATTTT; CDR3 protein: CATNPGLNTDTQYF; clone size: -; J gene: TRBJ2-3; D gene: TRBD2; V gene: TRBV15
CDR3 DNA: TGTGCCAGCAGTTTTTCTACAGATACGCAGTATTTT; CDR3 protein: CASSFSTDTQYF; clone size: -; J gene: TRBJ2-3; D gene: -; V gene: TRBV28
CDR3 DNA: TGCAGCGTTGAAGGGACTAGCGGGAACACAGATACGCAGTATTTT; CDR3 protein: CSVEGTSGNTDTQYF; clone size: -; J gene: TRBJ2-3; D gene: TRBD2; V gene: TRBV29-1
CDR3 DNA: TGTGCCAGCAGCGACAGGGTGGGCTACACCTTC; CDR3 protein: CASSDRVGYTF; clone size: once; J gene: TRBJ1-2; D gene: TRBD1; V gene: TRBV28
CDR3 DNA: TGTGCTAGCAGCTTAGAACCCTTAGAAGCGCAGTATTTT; CDR3 protein: CASSLEPLEAQYF; clone size: -; J gene: TRBJ2-3; D gene: -; V gene: TRBV7-7
CDR3 DNA: TGTGCCAGCAGTTTAACTAGCGGGAGGAAGAAGACCTACGAGCAGTACTTC; CDR3 protein: CASSLTSGRKKTYEQYF; clone size: -; J gene: TRBJ2-7; D gene: TRBD2; V gene: TRBV28
CDR3 DNA: TGTGCCAGCAGCCGGGAGGGAACCAACTACAATGAGCAGTTCTTC; CDR3 protein: CASSREGTNYNEQFF; clone size: -; J gene: TRBJ2-1; D gene: TRBD2; V gene: TRBV7-9
CDR3 DNA: TGTGCCGGGGGGGCGGGGGGGGCCAACGTCCTGACTTTC; CDR3 protein: CAGGAGGANVLTF; clone size: -; J gene: TRBJ2-6; D gene: -; V gene: TRBV30
CDR3 DNA: TGTGCCTGGAGTGTAAACAGTTATAGCAATCAGCCCCAGCATTTT; CDR3 protein: CAWSVNSYSNQPQHF; clone size: -; J gene: TRBJ1-5; D gene: -; V gene: TRBV30
CDR3 DNA: TGTGCCAGCAGCGAACTAGCGGGTGGGGGCAATGAGCAGTTCTTC; CDR3 protein: CASSELAGGGNEQFF; clone size: -; J gene: TRBJ2-1; D gene: TRBD2; V gene: TRBV9
CDR3 DNA: TGTGCCAGCAGCCCCGGACAGGGGGCCTATGGCTACACCTTC; CDR3 protein: CASSPGQGAYGYTF; clone size: -; J gene: TRBJ1-2; D gene: TRBD1; V gene: TRBV2